This T cell receptor beta chain was documented in a study of blood T cell repertoires in COVID-19. Turning to the study itself: Both acute and convalescent COVID-19 samples were obtained from the United States, Italy and Spain. PBMCs, B-cell-depleted T cells, or T cells were the source of the cDNA or gDNA that made up the material.

As processed by the authors: Quantification of nucleated cells was approximated via reference gene primer amplification. Sequencing used immunoSEQ multiplex PCR; TCRdb keeps in-frame clones, though not all of them. V, J and clone size reflect that table, while D and trimming were determined from the DNA. This table holds about 290,000 clones, around four fifths found once. CDR3 size: 15 residues. Germline V lookup: CDR1 SGHTS, CDR2 YDEGEE. Germline trimming cut 5 bases from V and 6 bases from J; bases unmatched to any gene: 8. Sequenced sample: peripheral blood. This clonotype originated in a woman in her 50s with active or convalescent COVID-19. J is TRBJ1-5 and V is TRBV5-8, with 10 bases aligning to TRBD1. The CDR3 loop reads CASRGRQGAGQPQHF. DNA of the CDR3: TGTGCCAGCAGGGGGAGACAGGGGGCAGGTCAGCCCCAGCATTTT.